The next 2 T cell receptor beta chains were all read from a single sample in a study of blood T cells in healthy people across ages. The second PCR ran about 6 to 11 cycles with a sample-barcoded 5' primer and J-beta primers. Each CDR3 protein gets one entry after TCRdb re-called the 5' RACE reads with MiXCR. The data hold about 1.8 million distinct CDR3 sequences, with less than 50% observed a single time. What was sequenced was blood. The receptors derive from a woman aged 40 to 50 in good health.

The V gene is TRBV6-2 or TRBV6-3, the J gene TRBJ2-7; D is perhaps TRBD1 or TRBD2 (5 bases each). This CDR3 contains 17 residues. The V and J ends lost 0 bases and 0 bases respectively, with 15 bases between them. CDR1 and CDR2 (germline): MNHEY, SVGEGT. The CDR3 spells CASSYSRDGRHSYEQYF. In DNA form, the CDR3 reads TGTGCCAGCAGTTACTCGAGGGACGGACGCCACTCCTACGAGCAGTACTTC.

The chain is built from TRBV10-3 and TRBJ1-2; D unresolved. This CDR3 comprises 14 residues. Germline assignment: CDR1 ENHRY and CDR2 SYGVKD. V dropped 7 bases and J dropped 2 bases, with 14 bases sitting between them. This chain's CDR3 is CAITRREGNYGYTF. The CDR3 DNA is TGTGCCATCACGCGAAGAGAGGGCAACTATGGCTACACCTTC.